This TCR beta chain was captured by sequencing in a study of T cell repertoires in cytomegalovirus infection. As for the study in general: Alongside well-studied HLA-B-restricted CMV epitopes, recently identified HLA-C-restricted CMV epitopes were also used. An indication of both CMV infection and matching HLA type came from public TCR beta signatures.

Overall study findings and caveats: CMV-specific TCR beta clonotypes restricted by HLA-C dominated the ex vivo response.

TCRdb re-analysed the reads in MiXCR, keeping a single row per CDR3 protein. This table holds roughly 500,000 distinct CDR3 sequences, 30% to 40% found once. In this sample, this clonotype turned up once. The antigen is undetermined. A junction boundary mismatches the germline segment, possibly from a read error. Sequenced material: cultured PBMCs, taken from culture after CMV antigen stimulation. This TCR was sampled from a human donor in good health (CMV status not recorded). Some clones in this sample may be carry-over from other donors' samples.

The CDR3 sequence: CASSQVGRYQPQHF. As DNA, the CDR3 is TGTGCCAGCAGCCAAGTAGGTCGGTATCAGCCCCAGCATTTT. The J gene is TRBJ1-5, the V gene TRBV4-1; D unclear. Germline V gene lookup returns CDR1 MGHRA and CDR2 YSYEKL. The CDR3 has 14 residues.